Detailed here is one T cell receptor beta chain. Its antigen is unknown. Base qualities are not recorded, but no much larger clone differs from it by a single base. From the germline V gene, CDR1 is SNHLY and CDR2 is FYNNEI. Germline trimming: 6 bases from V, 0 bases from J; junction bases outside gene matches: 9. Spanning cysteine to phenylalanine, the CDR3 consists of 17 amino acids. Left in the record is the CDR3 DNA by itself, 51 bases read in frame from the first base. The donors were healthy, HIV-negative adults with no recently reported acute infections or vaccinations. Every donor was a Caucasian adult residing in Nashville, Tennessee, USA. Magnetic negative selection was used to enrich CD4+ T cells, after which naive cells were positively selected on CD45RA and the negative fraction became the memory subset. After blood collection by leukapheresis, PBMCs were isolated using Ficoll-Histopaque density gradient centrifugation and then cryopreserved in the vapor phase of liquid nitrogen. Analytical flow cytometry was used to check the purity and quantity of each magnetically sorted T cell population. Genomic DNA was isolated from each sorted fraction and quantified by UV absorbance on a Nanodrop 2000c.

TCR CDR3 regions were amplified from genomic DNA by multiplex PCR using the deep immunoSEQ assay. Extracted genomic DNA from each cell subset was spread evenly across all wells of several immunoSEQ 96-well plates, with each plate serving as a replicate. For sorted subsets, each replicate PCR was loaded with approximately 0.2 ug genomic DNA, equivalent to roughly 30,000 T cell genomes. Purified libraries were measured with a Qubit 3.0 fluorometer, size-checked on a Bioanalyzer 2100, and measured again with the KAPA Library Quantification kit. Every immunoSEQ 96-well plate was sequenced on a separate single-read 150-cycle Illumina NextSeq 550 flow cell. The paper's data handling went like this. The immunoSEQ output contained only junctional sequences without quality scores, so filtering could not match that applied to full-length reads. To assign V/J genes and CDR3, sequences were annotated against IMGT germline references using PyIR, a Python wrapper for IgBLAST v1.9. Reads with weak V/J assignments (E-value above 1e-6), missing CDR3, stop codons, out-of-frame junctions, or ambiguous translated residues were removed. V3J clonotypes were defined as sequences sharing an identical inferred V gene, J gene, and CDR3 amino acid sequence. Percentage overlap between repertoires was calculated by dividing the number of shared unique clonotypes by the size of the smaller repertoire. RTK rarefaction, the Chao1 estimator, and Recon v2.1 estimates of unobserved clonotypes were used to assess repertoire richness. Generation probabilities for all TCRbeta clonotypes obtained by the gDNA method from several donors were computed using OLGA. TCRdb re-hosts the immuneACCESS table, in-frame sequences only. Its copies lack some clones; in the studies checked, an unresolved V gene accounts for under half of them, and the cause for the rest is not known. V, J and clone size were drawn from that table, and D and trimming were deduced from the DNA. The sample table lists 2.3 million or so clones, 85% to 95% of them with a count of one. The leading ten clones occupy under 0.45% of the sample.

This record comes from a study of shared clonotypes between healthy human individuals (dated by TCRdb to about 2020). The study in broad terms: The cohort included a few men and a couple of women between 18 and 49 years of age. For each donor, CD4 naive and CD4 memory were each run on three plates, CD8 naive on two plates, and CD8 memory on one plate. To estimate repertoire size and how much clonotype sharing occurs between individuals, the study deeply sequenced the blood TCR repertoires of 5 or 6 healthy adults. Libraries were prepared and TCR repertoires were sequenced by different laboratories using diverse techniques, in order to increase sequencing depth and limit assay-specific biases. Between about 0.85 and 10 billion PBMCs per donor were obtained by leukapheresis. The research as a whole found: Sampling was limited to blood, and TCR repertoires in tissue likely differ from TCR repertoires in blood. Even with the large sequencing depth, rarefaction of the sorted-subset datasets indicated that sequencing was incomplete. When a handful of donors were compared, the shared fraction of clonotypes was about 5.2% for naive CD4, less than 4% for naive CD8, more than 2% for memory CD4, and 0.4% for memory CD8. Naive subsets generally had larger estimated clonotype richness than memory subsets did. Pairwise subsampling indicated that sequencing depth was expected to affect the degree of clonotype sharing among donors. Compared with non-shared clonotypes, the clonotypes found in all four sorted-subset donors had higher generation probabilities. Because the study included a small number of donors, the genetic and exposure-history diversity represented was limited.

The chain is encoded by TRBV2 joined to TRBJ2-7, and 12 junctional nucleotides match TRBD2. The clonotype comes from a man aged 18 to 30 in good health. Some clones in this sample may be carry-over from other donors' samples. Material for sequencing was naive CD4+ T cells from PBMCs. The cell subset or site label here, explained by the study, means: CD45RA+ positively selected. The CDR3 loop reads CASSGGLAGVSSYEQYF. The DNA sequence is TGTGCCAGCAGCGGGGGACTAGCGGGCGTCAGCTCCTACGAGCAGTACTTC.